The entry that follows covers one T cell receptor beta chain sequence. Its recognized antigen is unknown. No base qualities exist here, and no much larger clone lies one base off it. Exclusion was applied to patients with uncontrolled infections, other autoimmune diseases, pregnancy or lactation. Diagnoses were based on clinical symptoms, serum thyroxine and TRAb, thyroid ultrasound and orbital computed tomography. Trizol reagent was used to extract total RNA, and RNA quality was then checked on an Agilent 2100 Bioanalyzer. This sample stems from a study of T cells in Graves' hyperthyroidism and ophthalmopathy (dated by TCRdb to about 2019). Background for the entire study: To identify TCR V-J signatures that set the groups apart, the researchers used a discovery cohort of 100 patients, made up of 40 to 45 with Graves' ophthalmopathy and 55 to 65 with stable Graves' hyperthyroidism. Following sampling, methimazole starting at 30 mg daily was given to hyperthyroidism patients, and high-dose intravenous methylprednisolone was given to ophthalmopathy patients. The paper reports TCR Vbeta CDR3 sequencing of some 140 peripheral blood samples: fewer than 50 ophthalmopathy, about 75 hyperthyroidism and around 17 progressor patients. The 95 to 100 discovery patients were randomly divided into training and test sets at a 7:3 ratio. Prospective prediction of ophthalmopathy was tested in an independent validation cohort of fewer than 20 hyperthyroidism patients and some 17 patients who later progressed to ophthalmopathy. In several Graves' hyperthyroidism patients, the study also compared T-cell repertoires from thyroid tissue with T-cell repertoires from blood.

The TCR beta CDR3 regions were amplified from the RNA transcripts. For the first round of RT-PCR on the TCR CDR3, the HTBI primer set was used together with the Qiagen OneStep RT-PCR kit. The libraries were constructed in a second round of multiplex PCR and then size-selected and purified. Libraries were sequenced paired-end with 100 bp reads on an Illumina HiSeq2000. On the study's bioinformatics: Raw data were processed with SOAPnuke, discarding reads with adapters, uncalled bases, mean Phred below 15, or no exact constant-primer or identifier match. High-quality paired reads were merged with COPE v1.2.5, and unique nucleotide sequences were defined as clonotypes. Clonotypes were aligned to IMGT TRBV, TRBD and TRBJ reference segments using MiTCR v1.1. The analysis included only V-J combinations with a frequency above 0.0001, which together covered roughly 99% of the repertoires. A TCS score was defined as the ratio between F50 (clonal expansion) and ExV (chaos), using BLOSUM62-based TCRdist between CDR3 peptides within each V-J. Welch's t-statistics and random forest reduced approximately 520 V-J features to around 14, which were used in a naive Bayes classifier (R e1071). The Morisita-Horn index was used to measure how similar the thyroid and blood repertoires were. TCRdb reprocessing: public reads trimmed at Q25 with fastp, clones called with MiXCR, in-frame beta chains kept. CDR3 protein sequences are deduplicated, and each keeps its most common genes and DNA. The V and J calls, along with clone size, are taken from TCRdb and not from the paper's own processing. The sample includes around 660,000 distinct CDR3 sequences, with 40% to 55% observed a single time. Of the sample, about 7.2% is held by the ten largest clones.

V loses 6 bases of germline sequence and J loses 9 bases, and the interval between the two ends is 8 bases. CDR1 is given as ENHRY and CDR2 as SYGVKD, both from the germline V gene. Reading from cysteine to phenylalanine, the CDR3 counts 11 amino acids. Only CDR3 DNA is held: 33 bases, read in frame from base 1. Here is what the overall study found, with its caveats: Sample size was not statistically predetermined, and investigators were not blinded to group allocation. Blood samples also contained most of the expanded thyroid clonotypes (frequency above 0.001), which suggests that blood repertoires may reflect thyroid immune responses. Ophthalmopathy was separated from stable hyperthyroidism by a 13 V-J signature model, with 85% to 90% sensitivity and around 81% specificity obtained in cross-validation and 80%/75% obtained in testing. During validation, the model predicted progression to ophthalmopathy a median of around 7 months ahead of onset, with 60% to 71% sensitivity and under 85% specificity.

This sequence uses TRBV10-3 and TRBJ2-2; no D gene can be assigned with confidence. This clonotype was sampled from an adult man with Graves' disease, either hyperthyroidism or ophthalmopathy (not recorded which). Sequencing used peripheral blood or thyroid tissue (not recorded which). The DNA sequence is given as TGTGCCATCAGGGCGATGAGGGAGCTGTTTTTT. It encodes CAIRAMRELFF.